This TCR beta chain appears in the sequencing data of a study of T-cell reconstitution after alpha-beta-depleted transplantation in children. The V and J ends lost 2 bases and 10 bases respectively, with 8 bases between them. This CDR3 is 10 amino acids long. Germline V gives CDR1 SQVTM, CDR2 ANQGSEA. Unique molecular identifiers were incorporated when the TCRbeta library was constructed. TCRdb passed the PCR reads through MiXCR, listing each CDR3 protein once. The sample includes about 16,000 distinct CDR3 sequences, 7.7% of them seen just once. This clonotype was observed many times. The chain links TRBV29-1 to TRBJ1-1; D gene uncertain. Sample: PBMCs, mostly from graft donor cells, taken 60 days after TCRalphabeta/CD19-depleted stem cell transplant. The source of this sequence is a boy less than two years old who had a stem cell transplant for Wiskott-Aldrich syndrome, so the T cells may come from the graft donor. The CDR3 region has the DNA TGCAGCGTTGAAACGGAGGGAGCTTTCTTT. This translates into CSVETEGAFF.